These T cell receptor beta chains were read from a single sample in a study of T cells in Graves' hyperthyroidism and ophthalmopathy. TCRdb called the multiplex PCR reads again in MiXCR, with one record for every CDR3 protein. The sample records 300,000 to 500,000 distinct CDR3 sequences, roughly 13% being singletons. The sample comprised blood. All receptors come from a man between 50 and 59 years old with Graves' ophthalmopathy. Both conserved end residues are part of each CDR3. Each record gives: J gene, V gene, D gene, CDR3 protein. A D gene is named only where the DNA matches it firmly.

>TRBJ2-7|TRBV27|TRBD2
CASRRGGVRYEQYF
>TRBJ2-7|TRBV12-3/TRBV12-4|-
CASSLSDKDYEQYF
>TRBJ2-5|TRBV7-9|TRBD2
CASRLPIRGGRVETQYF
>TRBJ2-3|TRBV20-1|-
CSAPPGGGTTSSSTDTQYF
>TRBJ2-2|TRBV7-2|-
CASSSNSNRELFF
>TRBJ2-3|TRBV7-6|TRBD2
CASRSGTSGPGSTDTQYF
>TRBJ1-5|TRBV10-3|TRBD1
CAISAGGQPQHF
>TRBJ1-1|TRBV5-1|TRBD1
CASSLVGTANTEAFF
>TRBJ1-5|TRBV19|-
CASSIRGPGDQPQHF
>TRBJ2-5|TRBV3-1|TRBD2
CASSPELREGRETQYF